This TCR beta chain was sequenced for a study of early T cells in non-severe SARS-CoV-2 infection. Study as a whole: The input, bulk RNA from unsorted whole blood, was sequenced, and chains were unpaired.

One entry per CDR3 protein results from TCRdb running MiXCR on the 5' RACE reads. Among roughly 61,000 distinct CDR3 sequences, less than 15% were seen once, and the ten largest hold approximately 8.5%. The sample holds many counts of this clonotype. The sample was whole blood, taken at baseline. The clonotype was recovered from an adult who was a healthcare worker with PCR-confirmed SARS-CoV-2 infection or an uninfected control (not recorded which).

CDR3 sequence: CSAQKISSGVRYNEQFF. Here the CDR3 DNA reads TGCAGTGCCCAAAAGATATCTAGCGGGGTCAGGTACAATGAGCAGTTCTTC. The chain employs TRBV20-1 and TRBJ2-1; 9 bases line up with TRBD2. Germline CDR1 is DFQATT and CDR2 is SNEGSKA (reference sequence). This CDR3 is built from 17 residues. The J segment lost 4 bases and the V segment lost 6 bases, leaving 16 bases of the junction unmatched.